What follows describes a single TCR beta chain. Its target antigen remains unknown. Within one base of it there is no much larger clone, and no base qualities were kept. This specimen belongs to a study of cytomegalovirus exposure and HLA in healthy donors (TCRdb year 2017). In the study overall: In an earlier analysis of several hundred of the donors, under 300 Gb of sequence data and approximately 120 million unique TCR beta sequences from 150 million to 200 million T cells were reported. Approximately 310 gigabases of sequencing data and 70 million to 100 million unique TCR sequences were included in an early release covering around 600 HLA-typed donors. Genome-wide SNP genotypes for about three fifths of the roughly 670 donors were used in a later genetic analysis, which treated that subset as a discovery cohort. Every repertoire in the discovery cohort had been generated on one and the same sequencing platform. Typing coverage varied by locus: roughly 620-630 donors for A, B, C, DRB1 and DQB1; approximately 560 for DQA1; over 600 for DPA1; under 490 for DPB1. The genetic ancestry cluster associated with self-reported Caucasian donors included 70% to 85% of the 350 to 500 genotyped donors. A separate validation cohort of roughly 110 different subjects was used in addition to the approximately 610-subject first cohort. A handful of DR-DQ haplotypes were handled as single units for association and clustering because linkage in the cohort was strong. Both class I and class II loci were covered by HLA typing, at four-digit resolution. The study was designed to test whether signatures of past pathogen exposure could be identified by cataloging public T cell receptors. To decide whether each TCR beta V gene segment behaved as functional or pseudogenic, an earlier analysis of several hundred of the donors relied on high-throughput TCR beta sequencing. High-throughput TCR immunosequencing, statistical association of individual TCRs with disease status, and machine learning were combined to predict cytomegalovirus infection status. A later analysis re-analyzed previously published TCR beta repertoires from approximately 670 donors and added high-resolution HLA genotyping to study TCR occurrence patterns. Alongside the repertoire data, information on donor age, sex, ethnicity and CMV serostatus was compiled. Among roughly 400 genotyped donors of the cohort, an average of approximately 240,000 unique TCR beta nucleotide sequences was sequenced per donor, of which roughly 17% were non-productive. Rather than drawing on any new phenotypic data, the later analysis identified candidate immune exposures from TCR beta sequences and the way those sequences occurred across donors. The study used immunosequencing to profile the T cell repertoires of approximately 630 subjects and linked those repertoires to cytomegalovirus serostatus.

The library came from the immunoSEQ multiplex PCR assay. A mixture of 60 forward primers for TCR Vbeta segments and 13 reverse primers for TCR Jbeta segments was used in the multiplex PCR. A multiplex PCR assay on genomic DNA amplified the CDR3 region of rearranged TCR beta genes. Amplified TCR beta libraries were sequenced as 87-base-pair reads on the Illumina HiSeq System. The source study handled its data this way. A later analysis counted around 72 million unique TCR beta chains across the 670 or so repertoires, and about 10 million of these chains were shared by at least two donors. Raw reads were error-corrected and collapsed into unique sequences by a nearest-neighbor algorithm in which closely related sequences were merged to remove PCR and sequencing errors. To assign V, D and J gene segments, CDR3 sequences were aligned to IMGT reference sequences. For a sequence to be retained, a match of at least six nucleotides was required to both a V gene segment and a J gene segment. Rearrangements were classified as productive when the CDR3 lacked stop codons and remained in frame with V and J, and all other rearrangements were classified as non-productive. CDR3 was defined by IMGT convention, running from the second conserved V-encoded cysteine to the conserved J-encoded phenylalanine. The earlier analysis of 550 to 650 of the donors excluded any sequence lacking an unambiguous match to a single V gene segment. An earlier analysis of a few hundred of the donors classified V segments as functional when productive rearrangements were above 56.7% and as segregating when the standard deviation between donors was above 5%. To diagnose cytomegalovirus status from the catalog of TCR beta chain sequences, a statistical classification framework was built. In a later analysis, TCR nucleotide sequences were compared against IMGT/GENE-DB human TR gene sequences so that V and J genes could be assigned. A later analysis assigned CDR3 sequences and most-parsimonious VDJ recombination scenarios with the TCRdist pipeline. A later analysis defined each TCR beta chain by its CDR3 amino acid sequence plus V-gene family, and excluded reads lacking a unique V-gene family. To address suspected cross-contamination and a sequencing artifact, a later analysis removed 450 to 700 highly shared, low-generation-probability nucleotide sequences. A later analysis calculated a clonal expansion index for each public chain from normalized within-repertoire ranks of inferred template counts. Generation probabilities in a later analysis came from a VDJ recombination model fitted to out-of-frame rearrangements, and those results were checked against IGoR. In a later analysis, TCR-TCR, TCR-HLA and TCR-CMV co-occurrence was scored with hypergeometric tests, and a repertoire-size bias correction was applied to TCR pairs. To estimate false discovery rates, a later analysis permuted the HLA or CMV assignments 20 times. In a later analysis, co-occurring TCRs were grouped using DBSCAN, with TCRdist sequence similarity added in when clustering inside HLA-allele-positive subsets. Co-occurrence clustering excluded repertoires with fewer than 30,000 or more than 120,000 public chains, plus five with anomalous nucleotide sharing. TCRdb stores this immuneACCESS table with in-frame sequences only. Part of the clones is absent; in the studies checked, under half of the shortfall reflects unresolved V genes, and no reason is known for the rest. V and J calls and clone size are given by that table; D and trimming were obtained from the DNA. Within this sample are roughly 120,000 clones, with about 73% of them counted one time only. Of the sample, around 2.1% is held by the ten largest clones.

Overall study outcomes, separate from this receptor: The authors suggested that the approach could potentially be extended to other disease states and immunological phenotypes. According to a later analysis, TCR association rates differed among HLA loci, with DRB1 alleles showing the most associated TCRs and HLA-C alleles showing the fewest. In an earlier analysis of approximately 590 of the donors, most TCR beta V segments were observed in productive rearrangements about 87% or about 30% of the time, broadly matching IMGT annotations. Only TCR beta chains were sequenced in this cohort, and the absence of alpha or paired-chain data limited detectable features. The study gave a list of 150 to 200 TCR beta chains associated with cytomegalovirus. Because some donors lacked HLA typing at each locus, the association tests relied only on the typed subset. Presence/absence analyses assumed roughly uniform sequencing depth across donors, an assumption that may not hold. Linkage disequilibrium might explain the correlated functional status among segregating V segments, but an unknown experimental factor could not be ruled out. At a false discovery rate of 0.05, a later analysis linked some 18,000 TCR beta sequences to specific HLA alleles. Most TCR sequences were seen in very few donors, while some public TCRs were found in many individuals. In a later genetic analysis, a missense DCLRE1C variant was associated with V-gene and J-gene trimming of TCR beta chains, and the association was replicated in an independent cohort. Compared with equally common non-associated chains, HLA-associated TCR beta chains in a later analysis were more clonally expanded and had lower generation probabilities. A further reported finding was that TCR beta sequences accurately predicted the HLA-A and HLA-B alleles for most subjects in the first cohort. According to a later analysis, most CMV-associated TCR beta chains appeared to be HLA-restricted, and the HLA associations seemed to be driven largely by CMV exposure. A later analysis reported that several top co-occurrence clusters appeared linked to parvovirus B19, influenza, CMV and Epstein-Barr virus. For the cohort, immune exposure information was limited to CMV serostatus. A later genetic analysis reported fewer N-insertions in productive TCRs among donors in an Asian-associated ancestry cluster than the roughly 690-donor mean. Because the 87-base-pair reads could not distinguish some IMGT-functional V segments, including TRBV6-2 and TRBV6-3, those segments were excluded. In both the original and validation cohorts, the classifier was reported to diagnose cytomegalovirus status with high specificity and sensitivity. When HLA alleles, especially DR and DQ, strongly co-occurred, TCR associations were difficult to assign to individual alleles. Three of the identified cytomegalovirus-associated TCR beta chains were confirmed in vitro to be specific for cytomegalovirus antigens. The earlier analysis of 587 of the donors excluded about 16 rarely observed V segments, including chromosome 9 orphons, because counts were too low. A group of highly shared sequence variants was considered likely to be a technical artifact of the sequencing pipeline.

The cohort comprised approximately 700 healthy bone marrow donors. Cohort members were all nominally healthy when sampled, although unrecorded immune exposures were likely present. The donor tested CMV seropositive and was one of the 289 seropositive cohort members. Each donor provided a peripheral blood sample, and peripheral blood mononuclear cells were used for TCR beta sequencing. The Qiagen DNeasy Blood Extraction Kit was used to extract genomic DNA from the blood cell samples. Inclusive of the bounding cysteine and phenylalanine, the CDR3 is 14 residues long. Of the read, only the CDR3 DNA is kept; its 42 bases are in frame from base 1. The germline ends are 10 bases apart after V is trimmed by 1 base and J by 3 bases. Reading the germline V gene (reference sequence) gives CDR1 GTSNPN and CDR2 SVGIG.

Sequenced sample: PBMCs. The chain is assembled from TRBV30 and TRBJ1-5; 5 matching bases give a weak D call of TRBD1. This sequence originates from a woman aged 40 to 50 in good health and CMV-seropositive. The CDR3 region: CAWSEGRDNQPQHF. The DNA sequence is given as TGTGCCTGGAGTGAGGGCAGGGACAATCAGCCCCAGCATTTT.